This T cell receptor (beta chain) was recovered during a study of cytomegalovirus exposure and HLA in healthy donors. PCR was performed using 60 Vbeta and 13 Jbeta primers. Some clones are missing from TCRdb's copy, which holds only in-frame ones; the method was immunoSEQ multiplex PCR. The sample yields some 80,000 clones, 60% to 85% seen once. Germline V gives CDR1 SGDLS, CDR2 YYNGEE. This CDR3 has 14 residues. The V and J ends lost 1 base and 3 bases respectively, with 11 bases between them. The sequencing input was PBMCs. The chain recombines TRBV9 with TRBJ2-7; D gene uncertain. The origin of this receptor is a man in his forties in good health and CMV-seronegative. The CDR3 spells CASSVSELGYEQYF. CDR3 in DNA: TGTGCCAGCAGCGTATCTGAGCTTGGCTACGAGCAGTACTTC.